This TCR beta chain was profiled in a study of blood T cell repertoires in COVID-19. Background on the study: Sites across the United States, Italy and Spain contributed samples from acute and convalescent COVID-19. In each case, the material was cDNA or gDNA derived from T cells, B-cell-depleted T cells, or PBMCs.

Per the original methods: Estimates of nucleated cell counts were drawn from the amplification of reference gene primers. Produced via immunoSEQ multiplex PCR; TCRdb's table is partial and in-frame only. V, J and clone size were drawn from that table, and D and trimming were deduced from the DNA. The sample holds a few hundred thousand clones, over 80% seen once. Germline CDR1 and CDR2: SGHDT and YYEEEE. The CDR3 is 17 amino acids. V was shortened by 0 bases and J by 1 base, with 14 bases between the two germline ends. The sample taken for sequencing was peripheral blood. The source is a woman aged 40 to 50 who had recovered from COVID-19. J is TRBJ1-3 and V is TRBV5-6, with D possibly being TRBD1 (5 bases). The CDR3 spells CASSLVGGARSGNTIYF. CDR3 coding DNA: TGTGCCAGCAGCTTGGTTGGAGGGGCAAGGTCTGGAAACACCATATATTTT.